The clone carrying this T cell receptor (beta chain) was recorded once. Its antigen is as yet unknown. The time point was: late sampling 161 to 241 days after vaccination in a few convalescent patients. The treatment here: approximately nine-day PBMC culture with coronavirus spike peptide pools or control peptides (ViraFEST assay). The germline gives CDR1 SGDLS, CDR2 YYNGEE. CDR3 length: 15 residues. V lost 0 bases and J 2 bases, leaving 11 bases between the germline ends. Oncomine TCR Beta short-read sequencing was applied to DNA from cultured CD4+ T cells. Each CDR3 protein is one row after TCRdb ran MiXCR on the PCR reads. The data contain over 20,000 distinct CDR3 sequences, 30% of them singletons. This entry is derived from a study of vaccination and CD4 T cells after COVID-19.

Sequenced here: CD4+ T cells from blood, cultured in vitro, sampled about 7 months after SARS-CoV-2 vaccination. The rearrangement joins TRBV9 to TRBJ2-5, with D unresolved. The TCR comes from a human donor who had recovered from COVID-19. The chain's CDR3 is CASSVAAGGQETQYF. Written as DNA, the CDR3 is TGTGCCAGCAGCGTAGCGGCAGGTGGACAAGAGACCCAGTACTTC.